One sample yielded the 10 T cell receptor beta chains listed below, sequenced in a study of blood T cell repertoires in COVID-19. The protocol was immunoSEQ multiplex PCR, while the TCRdb copy is restricted to in-frame clones and leaves out a portion. The profile shows about 250,000 clones, 84% of them singletons. Sequences were obtained from PBMCs or T cells enriched from blood (not recorded which). The receptors originated from a man aged 45-65 years who had recovered from COVID-19.

V is TRBV5-1 and J is TRBJ1-3, with D possibly being TRBD1 (6 bases). Germline assignment: CDR1 SGHRS and CDR2 YFSETQ. The CDR3 contains 16 residues. Trimming took 4 bases from V and 2 from J, leaving 16 bases between them. In nucleotides, the CDR3 is TGCGCCAGCAGCCCAATACAGGGAGAGACTGGAAACACCATATATTTT. Protein: CASSPIQGETGNTIYF.

This clone was seen only a few times. The chain is built from TRBV5-1 and TRBJ2-2, with TRBD2 matching over 14 bases. The V segment lost 6 bases and the J segment 4 bases; nucleotides outside the gene matches: 5. Germline-derived CDR1 and CDR2 are SGHRS and YFSETQ. The CDR3 is made up of 16 amino acids. The CDR3 sequence: CASKTSGGVPTGELFF. DNA of the CDR3: TGCGCCAGCAAGACTAGCGGGGGGGTTCCCACCGGGGAGCTGTTTTTT.

The rearrangement joins TRBV6-5 to TRBJ2-7, with D tentatively TRBD2 (5 bases). The V end was cut by 6 bases, the J end by 0 bases, with 6 bases between. The CDR3 covers 12 residues. Germline values: CDR1 MNHEY, CDR2 SVGAGI. The CDR3 region is CASSGNSYEQYF. The CDR3 DNA reads as TGTGCCAGCAGCGGGAACTCCTACGAGCAGTACTTC.

The chain joins TRBV12-5 to TRBJ1-1; weak D call: TRBD1 (6 bases). Germline V CDR1 and CDR2: LGHNT, FRNRAP. This CDR3 has 15 amino acids. The V end was cut by 7 bases, the J end by 0 bases, with 15 bases between. The CDR3 bases are TGTGCTAGTGCTGAGGGAAAGGGGGTGAACACTGAAGCTTTCTTT. Translation gives CASAEGKGVNTEAFF. Combining the CDR3 with reference TRBV12-5 and TRBJ1-1 gives the whole variable domain DARVTQTPRHKVTEMGQEVTMRCQPILGHNTVFWYRQTMMQGLELLAYFRNRAPLDDSGMPKDRFSAEMPDATLATLKIQPSEPRDSAVYFCASAEGKGVNTEAFFGQGTRLTVV.

This chain links TRBV7-2 with TRBJ2-5; 10 nucleotides agree with TRBD1. There are 16 residues in the CDR3. V lost 1 base, J lost 7 bases, and 9 bases stayed unmatched. Germline loops: CDR1 SGHTA, CDR2 FQGNSA. The DNA of the CDR3 is TGTGCCAGCAGCTTAGACGGACAGGGGGGATGGGGGACCCAGTACTTC. It encodes CASSLDGQGGWGTQYF.

The rearrangement uses TRBV4-2 and TRBJ1-1; 8 bases fit TRBD1. CDR3 length: 15 residues. Germline V gene sequence: CDR1 LGHNA, CDR2 YNFKEQ. J gave up 3 bases and V 3 bases, and 6 bases lay outside the gene matches. The CDR3 sequence is CASSQDRVGDTEAFF. The CDR3 bases are TGTGCCAGCAGCCAGGACAGGGTAGGGGACACTGAAGCTTTCTTT.

J is TRBJ2-2 and V is TRBV6-5, with TRBD2 identical over 9 bases. CDR1 is MNHEY, CDR2 SVGAGI, per germline. The V and J ends lost 4 bases and 6 bases, in that order; junction bases with no gene match: 9. The length of the CDR3 is 16 residues. The CDR3 is CASSFTSGGSPGELFF. CDR3 sequence (DNA): TGTGCCAGCAGTTTCACGAGCGGGGGGTCCCCCGGGGAGCTGTTTTTT.

This clone came up many times. This rearrangement joins TRBV5-4 to TRBJ2-7; 8 bases agree with TRBD1. V trimming: 1 base; J trimming: 3 bases; junction bases outside the gene matches: 0. Germline CDR1 reads SGHNT; CDR2 reads YYREEE (reference sequence). The CDR3 covers 13 residues. As DNA, the CDR3 is TGTGCCAGCAGCTTGACAGGGGGCTACGAGCAGTACTTC. Protein product: CASSLTGGYEQYF. Full variable domain (outside the CDR3, taken from reference TRBV5-4 and TRBJ2-7): ETGVTQSPTHLIKTRGQQVTLRCSSQSGHNTVSWYQQALGQGPQFIFQYYREEENGRGNFPPRFSGLQFPNYSSELNVNALELDDSALYLCASSLTGGYEQYFGPGTRLTVT.

The rearrangement joins TRBV19 to TRBJ1-5; 7 bases match TRBD1. V dropped 2 bases and J dropped 8; count of bases not matched to a gene: 6. CDR3 length: 14 amino acids. CDR1 is LNHDA, CDR2 SQIVND, per germline (reference sequence). In nucleotides, the CDR3 is TGTGCCAGTAGTATACTAGCAGGGGGGAAGCCCCAGCATTTT. Translation gives CASSILAGGKPQHF.

V and J are TRBV3-1 (or the pseudogene TRBV3-2) and TRBJ1-4, with D possibly being TRBD1 (5 bases). V gave up 0 bases and J gave up 4 bases, with 9 bases separating them. The CDR3 extends over 15 amino acids. Per the germline V gene, CDR1 is LGHDT and CDR2 is YNNKEL (reference sequence). The CDR3 nucleotides read TGTGCCAGCAGCCAAGATCTGACAGATAATGAAAAACTGTTTTTT. Its protein product is CASSQDLTDNEKLFF.